The entry below describes one TCR beta chain. Its antigen is undetermined. This entry is derived from a study of shared clonotypes between healthy human individuals. Study-level results: A handful of donors shared approximately 5% of their naive CD4 clonotypes.

Germline CDR1 ENHRY, CDR2 SYGVKD. CDR3 size: 14 residues. Trimming removed 10 bases at V and 4 bases at J, with 19 bases between. Measured with immunoSEQ multiplex PCR; TCRdb has only the in-frame clones, and not every one. The sample comprises 800,000 to 1,200,000 clones, 78% of which are singletons, and approximately 0.5% rests with the top ten. Sequenced: memory CD4+ T cells from PBMCs. Subset denoted: CD45RA-negative fraction. V is TRBV10-3 and J is TRBJ2-5; D possibly uses TRBD1 or TRBD2 (5 bases each). The receptor's source is a man aged 18 to 30 in good health. Some clones in this sample may be carry-over from other donors' samples. The CDR3 sequence: CASRPGSGRETQYF. CDR3 in DNA: TGTGCCAGCCGGCCCGGCTCGGGGCGAGAGACCCAGTACTTC.